Sequencing of this TCR beta chain was carried out in a study of T-cell memory formation after mild COVID-19 (dated by TCRdb to the early 2020s). The study in broad terms: Most TCR sequence clusters were specific to one of the two donors. Longitudinal TCRalpha and TCRbeta repertoire sequencing tracked T-cell clones expanding and contracting after mild COVID-19 in a couple of donors. Two young, previously healthy adult volunteers made up the cohort, one male and one female.

V ends up 2 bases short and J 2 bases short, with an unmatched junction base count of 9. CDR1 is given as SGHTA and CDR2 as FQGNSA, both from the germline V gene. CDR3 length: 17 amino acids, cysteine to phenylalanine. Only CDR3 DNA is held: 51 bases, read in frame from base 1. The sequencer listed for this sample is Illumina NovaSeq 6000. TCRalpha and TCRbeta cDNA libraries were built by 5'RACE with constant-segment primers, adding sample barcodes and unique molecular identifiers. RNA was extracted from every sample with Trizol reagent. Library amplification was performed in two PCR steps, and a second sample barcode and Illumina TruSeq adapters were introduced in the second step. The libraries were sequenced on an Illumina NovaSeq using 2 x 150 bp paired-end reads. For the original study's pipeline: The reads were demultiplexed and collapsed into UMI-guided consensus sequences using migec v1.2.7. With mixcr v2.1.11, UMI consensuses were aligned to TRA and TRB V and J templates and assembled into clonotypes. A clonotype was counted as expanded or contracted only if both edgeR and NoisET called the change significant, with noise models trained on biological replicates. For edgeR calls, the thresholds were a false discovery rate-adjusted p below 0.01 and a log2 fold-change of 1. As an exploratory analysis of dynamics, max-normalized trajectories of the 1000 most abundant clonotypes were examined with PCA combined with hierarchical clustering. Separately sequenced CD4+ and CD8+ repertoires were used to assign a CD4 or CD8 phenotype to each responding clone. The raw public data were reprocessed by TCRdb itself: fastp quality trimming at Q25, MiXCR clonotype calling, in-frame beta chains only. Entries are consolidated by CDR3 protein sequence, retaining the most common genes and DNA. The V and J calls reflect TCRdb's pipeline rather than the authors' work. In all, the sample holds about 49,000 distinct CDR3 sequences, and 25% to 30% of those were seen once. 43% of the sample comes from the top ten.

Ficoll-Paque density gradient centrifugation was used to isolate PBMCs. This clonotype came up many times. What this receptor recognizes is not known. Base-call qualities are not available, and no considerably larger clone is one nucleotide away. The investigation overall reported the following: Only a couple of mild cases were covered by the study, and larger cohorts that include severe cases with pre-infection samples were considered necessary. Contracting CD4+ clones appeared mostly in the CM and EM memory subsets, whereas CD8+ clones were enriched in EMRA. SARS-CoV-2 specificity was not confirmed for the second-wave clones peaking on day 37. Balanced CD4/CD8 phenotypes were observed for clones contracting from day 15 to 85, whereas a bias towards CD4+ was observed for a second wave of clones expanding from day 15 to 37. Some responding clones were found in pre-infection memory, which suggests that pre-existing cross-reactive memory T cells took part in the SARS-CoV-2 response.

The clonotype was recovered from a man between 18 and 35 years old who had mild COVID-19 (a few samples of this study predate the infection). The sample titles of this study are shuffled in the database, so cell type and time point are left out; the donor was told from shared clones. Material: PBMCs or a T cell subset sorted from them (not recorded which). The chain is assembled from TRBV7-2 and TRBJ2-1; 7 nucleotides in the junction match TRBD2. The CDR3 amino acid sequence is: CASSLNVGGGPYNEQFF. The bases are TGTGCCAGCAGCTTAAATGTGGGCGGGGGACCCTACAATGAGCAGTTCTTC. With all but the CDR3 taken from the reference TRBV7-2 and TRBJ2-1 genes, the full variable domain is: GAGVSQSPSNKVTEKGKDVELRCDPISGHTALYWYRQSLGQGLEFLIYFQGNSAPDKSGLPSDRFSAERTGGSVSTLTIQRTQQEDSAVYLCASSLNVGGGPYNEQFFGPGTRLTVL.